This T cell receptor beta chain is from a study of blood T cells in healthy people across ages. On this clonotype itself: Its target is not known.

This CDR3 region has 14 residues. From germline, CDR1 is SGDLS and CDR2 YYNGEE. Deletions cut 5 bases from V and 1 base from J, with 12 bases between. For the second PCR, which ran for roughly 6 to 12 cycles, a sample-barcoded 5' primer and a J-beta primer mix were used. The authors tagged each cDNA molecule using a template-switch adaptor with 12 random nucleotides. TCRdb redid the calling of the 5' RACE reads with MiXCR, one entry per CDR3 protein. The data show approximately 1,000,000 distinct CDR3 sequences, around 45% seen once. Donor samples were obtained from healthy Caucasian individuals from Russia, aged roughly 6 to 95. Findings and limits, study-wide: Long-lived and aged donors differed, with more naive CD4+ cells and higher diversity in the long-lived.

Sequencing input: blood. The sequence came from a woman between 55 and 75 years old in good health. The chain carries TRBV9 and TRBJ1-2, with a possible D match to TRBD1 (6 bases). This CDR3 reads CASRAQGSNYGYTF. In DNA, the CDR3 is TGTGCCAGCAGGGCGCAGGGGAGTAACTATGGCTACACCTTC. Full variable domain (rest looked up from reference TRBV9 and TRBJ1-2): DSGVTQTPKHLITATGQRVTLRCSPRSGDLSVYWYQQSLDQGLQFLIQYYNGEERAKGNILERFSAQQFPDLHSELNLSSLELGDSALYFCASRAQGSNYGYTFGSGTRLTVV.